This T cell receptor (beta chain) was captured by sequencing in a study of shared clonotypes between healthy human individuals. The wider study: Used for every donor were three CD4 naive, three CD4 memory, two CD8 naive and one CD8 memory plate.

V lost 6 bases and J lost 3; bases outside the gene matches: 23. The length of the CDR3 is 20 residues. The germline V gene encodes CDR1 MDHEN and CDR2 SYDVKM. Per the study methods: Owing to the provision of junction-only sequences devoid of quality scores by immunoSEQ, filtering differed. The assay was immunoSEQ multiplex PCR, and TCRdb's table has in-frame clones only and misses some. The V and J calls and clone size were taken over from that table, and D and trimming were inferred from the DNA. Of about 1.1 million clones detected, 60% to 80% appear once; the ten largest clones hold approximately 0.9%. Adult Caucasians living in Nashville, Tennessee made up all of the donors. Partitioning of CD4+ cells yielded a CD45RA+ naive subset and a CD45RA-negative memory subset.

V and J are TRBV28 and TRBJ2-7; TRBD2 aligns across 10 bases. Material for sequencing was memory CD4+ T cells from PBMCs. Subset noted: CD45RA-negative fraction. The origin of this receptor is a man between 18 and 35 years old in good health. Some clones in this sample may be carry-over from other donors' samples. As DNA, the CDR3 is TGTGCCAGCAGCGCCCTTCCAGGGGGCTCTAGGGGACTAGCGAGCTACGAGCAGTACTTC. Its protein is CASSALPGGSRGLASYEQYF.